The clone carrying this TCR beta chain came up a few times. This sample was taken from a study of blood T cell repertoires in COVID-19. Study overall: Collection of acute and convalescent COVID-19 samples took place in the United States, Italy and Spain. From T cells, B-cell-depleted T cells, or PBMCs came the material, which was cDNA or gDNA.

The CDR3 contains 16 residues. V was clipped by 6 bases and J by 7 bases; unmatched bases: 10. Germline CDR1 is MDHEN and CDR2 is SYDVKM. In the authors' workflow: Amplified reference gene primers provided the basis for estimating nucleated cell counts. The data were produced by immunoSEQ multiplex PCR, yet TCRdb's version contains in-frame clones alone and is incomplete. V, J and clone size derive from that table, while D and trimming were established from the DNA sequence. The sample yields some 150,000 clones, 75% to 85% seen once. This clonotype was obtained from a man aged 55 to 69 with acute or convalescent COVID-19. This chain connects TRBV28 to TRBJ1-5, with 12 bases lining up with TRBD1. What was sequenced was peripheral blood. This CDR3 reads CASSKPGQGARQPQHF. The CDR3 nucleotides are TGTGCCAGCAGCAAACCGGGACAGGGGGCAAGGCAGCCCCAGCATTTT.